The 17 T cell receptor beta chains below were found in one sample sequenced in a study of blood T cell repertoires in COVID-19. TCRdb's copy holds only in-frame clones and misses some; the assay was immunoSEQ multiplex PCR. Of 140,000 to 150,000 clones listed, roughly 88% are singletons. Sequenced sample: peripheral blood. The receptors here all came from a woman aged 45-65 years with acute or convalescent COVID-19.

The chain employs TRBV18 and TRBJ2-5, with D possibly matching TRBD2 (6 bases). This CDR3 spans 13 amino acids. Germline V gene lookup returns CDR1 KGHSH and CDR2 LQKENI. The ends were cut back, 3 bases at V and 4 bases at J, with 9 bases in the middle. The CDR3 region is CASSPSRGETQYF. CDR3 nucleotides: TGTGCCAGCTCACCTTCGCGGGGAGAGACCCAGTACTTC.

The chain is built from TRBV7-9 and TRBJ1-2; D might be TRBD1 (6 bases). The CDR3 loop spans 15 amino acids. Trimming removed 7 bases from V and 3 bases from J, with 18 bases in between. CDR1 is SEHNR, CDR2 FQNEAQ, per germline (reference sequence). In nucleotides, the CDR3 is TGTGCCAGCACAGAGCCCCGAGGGGGAGACTATGGCTACACCTTC. Translated, it gives CASTEPRGGDYGYTF.

The chain combines TRBV2 with TRBJ2-1, with TRBD2 matching 9 bases. V lost 4 bases and J lost 4; bases outside the gene matches: 8. Germline assignment: CDR1 SNHLY and CDR2 FYNNEI. This CDR3 is 16 amino acids long. The CDR3 reads CASSASTSGIYNEQFF. The CDR3 nucleotides read TGTGCCAGCAGTGCCTCGACTAGCGGAATTTACAATGAGCAGTTCTTC.

The rearrangement joins TRBV7-9 to TRBJ2-7, with 10 bases identical to TRBD2. This CDR3 comprises 15 residues. Germline loops: CDR1 SEHNR, CDR2 FQNEAQ (reference sequence). J lost 7 bases, V lost 2 bases, and 8 bases had no gene match. CDR3 nucleotide sequence: TGTGCCAGCAGCTTAAGCGGGGGGGCTTCAGGAGAGCAGTACTTC. It yields the protein CASSLSGGASGEQYF.

V gene TRBV6-5 combines with J gene TRBJ1-5; TRBD1 aligns across 7 bases. Trimming removed 7 bases from V and 7 bases from J; junction bases left unmatched: 10. This CDR3 has 14 residues. CDR1 is MNHEY, CDR2 SVGAGI, per germline. CDR3: CASTTRQGRQPQHF. CDR3 DNA: TGTGCCAGCACAACCAGACAGGGACGACAGCCCCAGCATTTT.

This clone appeared a single time. The gene calls are TRBV3-1 (or the pseudogene TRBV3-2) and TRBJ1-2; D might be TRBD1 (5 bases). V was clipped by 1 base and J by 6 bases, with 9 bases between them. The CDR3 has 13 amino acids. Germline V lookup: CDR1 LGHDT, CDR2 YNNKEL (reference sequence). CDR3 in amino acids: CASSQGGANGYTF. In DNA form, the CDR3 reads TGTGCCAGCAGCCAAGGGGGCGCGAATGGCTACACCTTC.

The V gene is TRBV7-2, the J gene TRBJ2-1; TRBD2 might be the D (6 bases). From germline, CDR1 is SGHTA and CDR2 FQGNSA. The CDR3 has 15 residues. Trimming removed 2 bases from V and 4 bases from J, with 12 bases in between. In nucleotides, the CDR3 is TGTGCCAGCAGCTTAAATTCAGGAGGGTACAATGAGCAGTTCTTC. Amino acid sequence: CASSLNSGGYNEQFF.

V usage is TRBV10-2 and J usage is TRBJ2-3; 8 bases are a match to TRBD2. The CDR3 has 16 amino acids. V shed 3 bases and J 0 bases; nucleotides not matched to a gene: 5. Per the germline V gene, CDR1 is WSHSY and CDR2 is SAAADI. The CDR3 is CASSDVAGSSTDTQYF. CDR3 coding DNA: TGCGCCAGCAGTGACGTAGCGGGATCTAGCACAGATACGCAGTATTTT.

The chain couples TRBV12-5 to TRBJ1-2; D is unclear. V was cut by 5 bases and J by 5 bases, with 21 bases left in between. The germline V gene encodes CDR1 LGHNT and CDR2 FRNRAP. The CDR3 loop spans 16 amino acids. CDR3 amino acids: CASGPSDNVPLYGYTF. In nucleotides, the CDR3 is TGTGCTAGTGGTCCCTCTGATAACGTGCCCCTATATGGCTACACCTTC.

J is TRBJ2-7 and V is TRBV7-9; D remains unclear. Per the germline V gene, CDR1 is SEHNR and CDR2 is FQNEAQ (reference sequence). Trimming stripped 3 bases from V and 5 bases from J, with 8 bases between. The CDR3 totals 12 residues. DNA of the CDR3: TGTGCCAGCAGCTTCAGTGGCAACGAGCAGTACTTC. It is translated as CASSFSGNEQYF.

V and J are TRBV15 and TRBJ2-7, with 8 bases matching TRBD1. The CDR3 totals 14 residues. Germline CDR1 is LNHNV and CDR2 is YYDKDF (reference sequence). The ends lost 1 base at V and 3 bases at J; junction bases unmatched: 2. CDR3 protein: CATSRGGTGYEQYF. CDR3 sequence (DNA): TGTGCCACCAGCAGAGGGGGGACAGGCTACGAGCAGTACTTC.

This clone appeared once. The rearrangement links TRBV6-6 to TRBJ1-1, with TRBD1 identical over 7 bases. The length of the CDR3 is 13 residues. V gave up 8 bases and J gave up 5 bases; unmatched junction bases: 8. Germline V gene data show CDR1 as MNHNY and CDR2 as SVGAGI (reference sequence). The CDR3 region has the DNA TGTGCCAGCTCAACAGGGGAATGGACTGAAGCTTTCTTT. It codes for CASSTGEWTEAFF.

DNA of the CDR3: TGTGCCAGCAGCCCCCCCGACAGGGGAGCTTTCTTT. This translates into CASSPPDRGAFF. This chain uses TRBV11-2 with TRBJ1-1, with 8 bases that match TRBD1. Losses at the gene ends were 5 bases for V and 10 bases for J; bases not matched to a gene: 6. This CDR3 has 12 residues. Germline V CDR1 and CDR2: SGHAT, FQNNGV.

With regard to this clone: One end of the junction does not line up with germline, which may come from a read error. This sequence joins TRBV7-7 and TRBJ2-7, with D perhaps matching TRBD2 (6 bases). The CDR3 spans 13 residues. Germline V gives CDR1 SSHAT, CDR2 FNYEAQ (reference sequence). The CDR3 reads CASSLGTRYEQYF. The DNA for the CDR3 is TGTGCTAGCAGCTTAGGGACTCGATACGAGCAGTACTTC. Filled out from reference TRBV7-7 and TRBJ2-7, the complete variable domain reads GAGVSQSPRYKVTKRGQDVTLRCDPISSHATLYWYQQALGQGPEFLTYFNYEAQPDKSGLPSDRFSAERPEGSISTLTIQRTEQRDSAMYRCASSLGTRYEQYFGPGTRLTVT.

The V gene is TRBV7-2, the J gene TRBJ1-5, with TRBD1 identical over 9 bases. The CDR3 runs to 15 residues. Germline values: CDR1 SGHTA, CDR2 FQGNSA. V dropped 5 bases and J dropped 2; count of bases not matched to a gene: 4. The CDR3 coding sequence is TGTGCCAGCAGCGGGGGACAGGGTGGCAATCAGCCCCAGCATTTT. It is translated as CASSGGQGGNQPQHF.

In the case of this clone: In the same sample, other DNA sequences code for this CDR3. The J gene is TRBJ2-5, the V gene TRBV18; D uncertain. The V end was cut by 2 bases, the J end by 1 base, with 5 bases between. There are 13 residues in the CDR3. The V gene's germline CDR1 is KGHSH and CDR2 LQKENI. The CDR3 protein is CASSPGSQETQYF. CDR3 DNA sequence: TGTGCCAGCTCACCAGGCAGCCAAGAGACCCAGTACTTC. The whole variable domain, remainder taken from reference TRBV18 and TRBJ2-5, is NAGVMQNPRHLVRRRGQEARLRCSPMKGHSHVYWYRQLPEEGLKFMVYLQKENIIDESGMPKERFSAEFPKEGPSILRIQQVVRGDSAAYFCASSPGSQETQYFGPGTRLLVL.

This clone was observed a single time. The chain links TRBV5-1 to TRBJ2-3, with unresolved D. There are 15 residues in the CDR3. Germline lookup yields CDR1 SGHRS and CDR2 YFSETQ. Trimming stripped 0 bases from V and 1 base from J, with 9 bases between. CDR3 protein: CASSLARPGTDTQYF. Here the CDR3 DNA reads TGCGCCAGCAGCTTGGCCAGGCCCGGCACAGATACGCAGTATTTT. The variable domain in full, completed from reference TRBV5-1 and TRBJ2-3, reads KAGVTQTPRYLIKTRGQQVTLSCSPISGHRSVSWYQQTPGQGLQFLFEYFSETQRNKGNFPGRFSGRQFSNSRSEMNVSTLELGDSALYLCASSLARPGTDTQYFGPGTRLTVL.